One sample yielded the 26 T cell receptor beta chains listed below, sequenced in a study of shared clonotypes between healthy human individuals. The assay was immunoSEQ multiplex PCR, and TCRdb's table has in-frame clones only and misses some. In the table there are about 340,000 clones, 70% to 75% of which are singletons. The sequenced material came from memory CD4+ T cells sorted from blood. Subset given: CD45RA-negative fraction. These TCRs come from a man aged 25-45 years in good health.

The chain employs TRBV6-6 and TRBJ2-1; TRBD1 is a possible D gene (6 bases). The germline V gene encodes CDR1 MNHNY and CDR2 SVGAGI (reference sequence). The germline V and J ends were trimmed by 8 bases and 7 bases, with 12 bases remaining between them. The CDR3 loop spans 12 amino acids. The CDR3 sequence: CASLGGENEQFF. The CDR3 DNA sequence: TGTGCCAGCTTAGGGGGAGAGAATGAGCAGTTCTTC.

This clone has a single count. CDR3 bases: TGTGCCAGCAGCTTGGCGGGGGGGCACTATGGCTACACCTTC. It yields the protein CASSLAGGHYGYTF. The chain joins TRBV5-4 to TRBJ1-2; D is possibly TRBD1 (6 bases). V was cut by 0 bases and J by 3 bases, with 9 bases left in between. This CDR3 has 14 residues. CDR1 is SGHNT, CDR2 YYREEE, per germline (reference sequence).

The rearrangement uses TRBV29-1 and TRBJ2-1; 11 bases agree with TRBD2. Germline V CDR1 and CDR2: SQVTM, ANQGSEA. There are 15 residues in the CDR3. The trim removed 6 bases at V and 8 bases at J, leaving 12 bases unmatched. The CDR3 region has the DNA TGCAGCGTGGCGGGGTTTAGCGGGAGGGGCGATGAGCAGTTCTTC. Residues: CSVAGFSGRGDEQFF.

The chain uses TRBV11-2 and TRBJ2-1; 11 nucleotides align to TRBD2. After removal of 6 bases from V and 6 bases from J, the junction contained 4 bases not matched to a gene. Germline assignment: CDR1 SGHAT and CDR2 FQNNGV. The CDR3 has 14 amino acids. The CDR3 DNA sequence: TGTGCCAGCAGTCGACTAGCGGGGCGCAATGAGCAGTTCTTC. Translating it yields CASSRLAGRNEQFF.

This sequence joins TRBV28 and TRBJ1-2, with D maybe TRBD1 (5 bases). CDR3 length: 14 amino acids. CDR1 is MDHEN and CDR2 is SYDVKM in the germline V gene. The V gene lost 4 bases and the J gene lost 2 bases, with 11 bases spanning the gap. The CDR3 protein is CASSSDSPNYGYTF. The CDR3, as DNA: TGTGCCAGCAGTTCTGACAGCCCAAACTATGGCTACACCTTC.

This rearrangement joins TRBV2 to TRBJ2-1; a weak D match, TRBD1 (6 bases). This CDR3 comprises 12 residues. Germline V gene lookup returns CDR1 SNHLY and CDR2 FYNNEI. The V and J ends lost 11 bases and 8 bases respectively, with 16 bases between them. As DNA, the CDR3 is TGTGCCTCCCAAGGGGGATCCCATGAGCAGTTCTTC. Its translation: CASQGGSHEQFF.

This clone has a single count. The chain combines TRBV6-1 with TRBJ2-7, with 9 bases that match TRBD2. This CDR3 spans 14 amino acids. In germline, CDR1 is MNHNS, CDR2 SASEGT. V gave up 6 bases and J gave up 2 bases; unmatched junction bases: 5. The CDR3 region is CASRSERGAYEQYF. The CDR3 bases are TGTGCCAGCAGAAGTGAGCGGGGGGCCTACGAGCAGTACTTC.

DNA for the CDR3: TGCAGCGTTGTGGGTATAGCGGGAGGTTCCTACGAGCAGTACTTC. Amino acid sequence: CSVVGIAGGSYEQYF. V is TRBV29-1 and J is TRBJ2-7; 10 nucleotides align to TRBD2. The V and J ends lost 4 bases and 1 base, in that order; junction bases with no gene match: 7. The germline gives CDR1 SQVTM, CDR2 ANQGSEA. This CDR3 region has 15 residues.

The chain recombines TRBV5-1 with TRBJ1-4; TRBD1 might be the D (6 bases). The CDR3 is made up of 14 amino acids. Germline V lookup: CDR1 SGHRS, CDR2 YFSETQ. Trimming stripped 4 bases from V and 6 bases from J, with 13 bases between. This CDR3 is CASSHGQRDEKLFF. CDR3 coding DNA: TGCGCCAGCAGCCACGGACAGCGCGATGAAAAACTGTTTTTT.

This clone was recorded many times. The CDR3, as DNA: TGTGCCAGCAGCCGAGGGAGCGACAATGAGCAGTTCTTC. Amino acids: CASSRGSDNEQFF. This chain connects TRBV5-4 to TRBJ2-1, with D tentatively TRBD2 (5 bases). This CDR3 has 13 amino acids. CDR1 and CDR2 from the germline V gene are SGHNT and YYREEE (reference sequence). The V gene lost 4 bases and the J gene lost 5 bases, with 10 bases spanning the gap.

This chain links TRBV15 with TRBJ2-2; D gene unclear. CDR3 length: 13 residues. The V and J ends lost 2 bases and 3 bases respectively, with 4 bases between them. From germline, CDR1 is LNHNV and CDR2 YYDKDF (reference sequence). The CDR3 loop reads CATSRYDTGELFF. DNA of the CDR3: TGTGCCACCAGCAGATACGACACCGGGGAGCTGTTTTTT.

V usage is TRBV5-6 and J usage is TRBJ1-2; possibly TRBD1 for D (6 bases). V lost 7 bases, J lost 0 bases, and 22 bases lay in between. The CDR3 is made up of 17 amino acids. The germline CDR1 and CDR2 sequences are SGHDT and YYEEEE. CDR3 in amino acids: CASFKRDIGRANYGYTF. The CDR3 DNA sequence: TGTGCCAGCTTTAAGCGGGACATAGGACGGGCTAACTATGGCTACACCTTC.

On this clone itself: A far larger clone differs by one base, so this is likely a read error. The chain is built from TRBV5-1 and TRBJ2-2; no reliable D call. Germline V gene lookup returns CDR1 SGHRS and CDR2 YFSETQ. Trimming shortened V by 4 bases and J by 5 bases, and 12 bases separated the two germline ends. There are 14 residues in the CDR3. CDR3 sequence reads: CASSVVVGTGELFF. As DNA, the CDR3 is TGCGCCAGCAGCGTGGTAGTGGGAACCGGGGAGCTGTTTTTT.

This clone was detected a few times. J is TRBJ1-2 and V is TRBV25-1, with D possibly matching TRBD1 (5 bases). Germline assignment: CDR1 MGHDK and CDR2 SYGVNS. V was trimmed by 6 bases and J by 10 bases, leaving 15 bases between them. CDR3 length: 12 residues. CDR3 coding DNA: TGTGCCAGCAGCCTCGGGGGGTACCTCTACACCTTC. The encoded protein is CASSLGGYLYTF.

The rearrangement joins TRBV5-1 to TRBJ1-3, with TRBD1 identical over 7 bases. The CDR3 is 16 amino acids. Trimming at V came to 6 bases and at J to 0 bases, leaving 9 bases not matched to a gene. CDR1 SGHRS and CDR2 YFSETQ come from the germline V gene. The CDR3 DNA reads as TGCGCCAGCACTAGGGACAGCTCAACCTCTGGAAACACCATATATTTT. Its translation: CASTRDSSTSGNTIYF.

V is TRBV18 and J is TRBJ1-5; 8 nucleotides agree with TRBD1. The V gene end was trimmed by 1 base and the J gene end by 2 bases; junction bases not matched to a gene: 16. The CDR3 loop spans 20 amino acids. Germline-derived CDR1 and CDR2 are KGHSH and LQKENI. The CDR3 loop reads CASSPRGTGVGQIGNQPQHF. The CDR3 DNA sequence: TGTGCCAGCTCACCACGAGGGACAGGCGTCGGGCAAATCGGCAATCAGCCCCAGCATTTT.

The V call is TRBV6-1, the J call TRBJ2-1, with 7 bases identical to TRBD2. CDR3 size: 13 residues. The germline V gene has CDR1 MNHNS and CDR2 SASEGT. V was pared by 5 bases and J by 7 bases, with 5 bases of the junction left unmatched. DNA of the CDR3: TGTGCCAGCAGTAGGACTAGTTGGAATGAGCAGTTCTTC. Amino acid sequence: CASSRTSWNEQFF.

This clone was seen only once. The chain uses TRBV19 and TRBJ2-7; D possibly uses TRBD1 or TRBD2 (6 bases each). From germline, CDR1 is LNHDA and CDR2 SQIVND (reference sequence). Deletions cut 7 bases from V and 0 bases from J, with 13 bases between. This CDR3 spans 14 amino acids. The CDR3 loop is CASNPGEASYEQYF. CDR3 in DNA: TGTGCCAGTAACCCAGGGGAGGCCTCCTACGAGCAGTACTTC. The whole variable domain, filled in from reference TRBV19 and TRBJ2-7, reads DGGITQSPKYLFRKEGQNVTLSCEQNLNHDAMYWYRQDPGQGLRLIYYSQIVNDFQKGDIAEGYSVSREKKESFPLTVTSAQKNPTAFYLCASNPGEASYEQYFGPGTRLTVT.

CDR3: CASRQGYQDGQYF. CDR3 sequence (DNA): TGTGCCAGTAGACAGGGATACCAAGATGGCCAGTACTTC. The chain couples TRBV10-3 to TRBJ2-5, with TRBD1 matching 7 bases. The CDR3 sequence is 13 residues long. Germline trimming cut 10 bases from V and 10 bases from J; bases unmatched to any gene: 15. Germline V gene sequence: CDR1 ENHRY, CDR2 SYGVKD.

The V gene is TRBV6-4, the J gene TRBJ2-1; D not resolved. Germline V gene lookup returns CDR1 MRHNA and CDR2 SNTAGT. V dropped 3 bases and J dropped 3 bases, with 9 bases sitting between them. This CDR3 spans 14 amino acids. This CDR3 reads CASSEDQGYNEQFF. The CDR3 DNA reads as TGTGCCAGCAGTGAGGACCAAGGCTACAATGAGCAGTTCTTC.

This chain uses TRBV10-3 with TRBJ1-2; the D is unclear. Germline loops: CDR1 ENHRY, CDR2 SYGVKD. The CDR3 has 16 amino acids. Trimming took 6 bases from V and 4 from J, leaving 21 bases between them. The CDR3 DNA is TGTGCCATCAGCTACCAACCTCGGGATTTAGCCTATGGCTACACCTTC. Its protein product is CAISYQPRDLAYGYTF.

This chain uses TRBV18 with TRBJ2-2; the D gene is possibly TRBD2 (6 bases). Trimming shortened V by 2 bases and J by 3 bases, and 10 bases separated the two germline ends. The CDR3 runs to 15 residues. CDR1 and CDR2 from the germline V gene are KGHSH and LQKENI. This chain's CDR3 is CASSPWRADTGELFF. The CDR3 bases are TGTGCCAGCTCACCATGGAGGGCGGACACCGGGGAGCTGTTTTTT.

This clone appeared once. This chain uses TRBV5-1 with TRBJ2-5; TRBD2 agrees at 7 bases. The germline V gene has CDR1 SGHRS and CDR2 YFSETQ. The length of the CDR3 is 17 residues. V trimming: 4 bases; J trimming: 5 bases; junction bases outside the gene matches: 17. The chain's CDR3 is CASSPGPQGGRGETQYF. The CDR3 bases are TGCGCCAGCAGCCCGGGTCCTCAGGGAGGGCGCGGGGAGACCCAGTACTTC.

The J gene is TRBJ2-7, the V gene TRBV7-9; D remains ambiguous. Per germline, CDR1 SEHNR and CDR2 FQNEAQ (reference sequence). This CDR3 is built from 14 residues. The ends were cut back, 5 bases at V and 6 bases at J, with 17 bases in the middle. The CDR3 region has the DNA TGTGCCAGCAGCCACAACTTACGATGGGGCGAGCAGTACTTC. It translates to CASSHNLRWGEQYF.

The chain has TRBV6-1 and TRBJ2-2, with D perhaps TRBD1 (6 bases). The CDR3 is 17 residues long. CDR1 is MNHNS and CDR2 is SASEGT in the germline V gene. The V end was cut by 3 bases, the J end by 0 bases, with 14 bases between. Written as DNA, the CDR3 is TGTGCCAGCAGTGACCCCCGGAGGACAGCGAACACCGGGGAGCTGTTTTTT. Its translation is CASSDPRRTANTGELFF.

This chain links TRBV28 with TRBJ2-7, with 8 bases aligning to TRBD1. V lost 6 bases and J lost 4; bases outside the gene matches: 11. Per the germline V gene, CDR1 is MDHEN and CDR2 is SYDVKM. CDR3 length: 15 residues. CDR3 DNA: TGTGCCAGCAGCCGCAGACAGGGGACTTTATACGAGCAGTACTTC. Amino acids: CASSRRQGTLYEQYF.